This TCR beta chain was sequenced during a study of blood T cell repertoires in COVID-19. Study context: The samples span acute and convalescent COVID-19 from the United States, Italy and Spain. T cells, B-cell-depleted T cells, or PBMCs supplied cDNA or gDNA.

The CDR3 length is 17 residues. Losses at the gene ends were 0 bases for V and 4 bases for J; bases not matched to a gene: 6. Germline V gene data show CDR1 as SGHDT and CDR2 as YYEEEE. Per the authors' pipeline: Amplification of reference gene primers provided the estimated nucleated cell counts. Repertoires were generated with immunoSEQ multiplex PCR, while TCRdb's copy carries only in-frame clones and drops some. The DNA gave D and trimming, while V, J and clone size come from that table. The sample contains roughly 100,000 clones, 90% to 95% of which appear only once. The sequencing input was peripheral blood. The receptor's source is a human donor with active COVID-19. The donor label of this sample is uncertain. This chain joins TRBV5-6 and TRBJ2-1; 11 bases fit TRBD2. CDR3 in amino acids: CASSLGTSGRLYNEQFF. DNA for the CDR3: TGTGCCAGCAGCTTGGGGACTAGCGGGCGGCTTTACAATGAGCAGTTCTTC.